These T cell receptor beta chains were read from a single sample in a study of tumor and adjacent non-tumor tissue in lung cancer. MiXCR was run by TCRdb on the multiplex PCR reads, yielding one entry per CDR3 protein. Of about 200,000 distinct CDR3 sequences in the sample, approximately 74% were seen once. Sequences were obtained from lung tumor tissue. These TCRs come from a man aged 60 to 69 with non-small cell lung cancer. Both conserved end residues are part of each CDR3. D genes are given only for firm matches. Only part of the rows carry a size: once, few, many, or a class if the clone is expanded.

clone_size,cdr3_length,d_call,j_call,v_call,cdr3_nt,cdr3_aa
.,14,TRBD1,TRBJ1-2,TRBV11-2,TGTGCCAATAGCCCGGCGGACAGGGGAAGAGGCTACACCTTC,CANSPADRGRGYTF
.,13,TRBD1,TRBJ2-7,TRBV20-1,TGTAGTGTCGGGGGACAGGGGGCGAACGAGCAGTACTTC,CSVGGQGANEQYF
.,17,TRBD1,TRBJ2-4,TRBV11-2,TGTGCCAGCAGCTTAGGGGGGACAGGGGCTGCCAAAAATATTCATTACTTC,CASSLGGTGAAKNIHYF
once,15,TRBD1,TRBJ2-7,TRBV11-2,TGTGCCGGCACCCCGTCGACAGGGCCCTCCTACGAGCAGTACTTC,CAGTPSTGPSYEQYF
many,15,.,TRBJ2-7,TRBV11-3,TGTGCCAGCAGCCCCGGGCCGGGGAAAAAGAACGAGCAGTACTTC,CASSPGPGKKNEQYF
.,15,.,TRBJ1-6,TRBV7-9,TGTGCCAGCAGCTTATCGGCGGACATCCGCTCACCCCTCCACTTT,CASSLSADIRSPLHF
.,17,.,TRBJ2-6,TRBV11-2,TGTGCCAGCAGCTTAGGGACACTACGTTATGGGGCCAACGTCCTCACTTTC,CASSLGTLRYGANVLTF
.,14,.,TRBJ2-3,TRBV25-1,TGTGCCAGCAGTCTACTACAAGGGGGAGATACGCAGTATTTT,CASSLLQGGDTQYF
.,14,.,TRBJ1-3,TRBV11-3,TGTGCCAGCAGGCGGACAATCTCTATAAACACCATATATTTT,CASRRTISINTIYF
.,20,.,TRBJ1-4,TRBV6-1,TGTGTCAGCAGTGAATTTACTTCTTTCGGGGCCTCGGCAACTAATGAAGAACTGTTTTTT,CVSSEFTSFGASATNEELFF
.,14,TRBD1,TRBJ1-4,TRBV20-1,TGCAGTGCCGAGGACGACAGGGGCGATGAAAAACTGTTTTTT,CSAEDDRGDEKLFF
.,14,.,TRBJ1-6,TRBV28,TGTGCCAGCAATTTAAGTCCTTATAATTCACCCCTCCATTTC,CASNLSPYNSPLHF
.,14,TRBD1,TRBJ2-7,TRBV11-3,TGTGCCACCTGCCCGCGGGACAGGGACTACGAGCAGTACTTC,CATCPRDRDYEQYF
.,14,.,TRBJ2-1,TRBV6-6,TGTATCAGCAGTTACTCGTGGGGGCTGAATGAGCAGTTCTTC,CISSYSWGLNEQFF
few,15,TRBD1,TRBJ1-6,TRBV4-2,TGTGCCAGCAGCCAAGATGGGGACAGCTATTTACCCCTCCACTTT,CASSQDGDSYLPLHF
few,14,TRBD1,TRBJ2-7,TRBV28,TGTGCCAGCAGCCAAGGCACAGGGGGCTACGAGCAGTACTTC,CASSQGTGGYEQYF
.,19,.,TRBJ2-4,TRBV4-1,TGCGCCAACAACCGAGAATCCGGACCTCTAGGGGTAGCCAAAAACATTCAGTACTTC,CANNRESGPLGVAKNIQYF
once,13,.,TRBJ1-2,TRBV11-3,TGTGCCAGCAGCGTGGAGCAGGGGTATGGCTACACCTTC,CASSVEQGYGYTF
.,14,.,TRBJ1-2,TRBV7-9,TGTGCCAGCCGCTCCTCTTCGGCGGACTATGGCTACACCTTC,CASRSSSADYGYTF
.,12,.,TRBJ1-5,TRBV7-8,TGTGCCAGCAGCTTACGCCATCGGCCCCAGCATTTT,CASSLRHRPQHF
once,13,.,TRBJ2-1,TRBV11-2,TGTACCAGCAACTCTACATTTTACAATGAGCAGTTCTTC,CTSNSTFYNEQFF
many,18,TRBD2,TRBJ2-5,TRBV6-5,TGTGCCAGCAGTTACTCACGGTTCTCTAGCGGTCGCCAAGAGACCCAGTACTTC,CASSYSRFSSGRQETQYF